What follows is one T cell receptor beta chain and its context. This clonotype has a handful of counts. There is no known antigen for this receptor. Per-nucleotide qualities are absent, and no much larger clonotype sits a single base away. V ends up 6 bases short and J 3 bases short, with an unmatched junction base count of 3. The CDR3 goes from the cysteine to the phenylalanine over 14 residues. Only the CDR3 part of the read is kept: 42 bases, read in frame from the first base. Looking up the germline V gene yields CDR1 MNHEY and CDR2 SVGAGI. The library was obtained by PCR. Data came from an Illumina MiSeq. Using fastp trimming at Q25 and MiXCR clonotype assembly, TCRdb reanalyzed the public sequencing data and kept in-frame beta chains. Every distinct CDR3 protein forms one entry, paired with its most common genes and DNA. The sample table lists roughly 10,000 distinct CDR3 sequences, 34% of them with a count of one. The ten largest clonotypes hold 5.9% of the sample.

The data belong to a study of regulatory and conventional T cells in breast cancer (dated by TCRdb to about 2015). This chain is built from TRBV6-5 and TRBJ1-5; 9 middle bases align to TRBD1. Sequencing used conventional T cells from blood. This TCR was recovered from a male donor in good health. The DNA sequence is as follows: TGTGCCAGCAGCCGGGACAGGGACAATCAGCCCCAGCATTTT. Its protein product is CASSRDRDNQPQHF.